This TCR beta chain comes out of a study of blood T cell repertoires in COVID-19. Study context: Nucleic acid was either cDNA or gDNA, and it came from T cells, B-cell-depleted T cells, or PBMCs.

Only in-frame clones appear in the TCRdb table, and some are missing; sequencing was by immunoSEQ multiplex PCR. The sample comprises about 220,000 clones, about 86% of which are singletons, and around 3% rests with the top ten. Trimming removed 4 bases at V and 4 bases at J, with 13 bases between. From germline, CDR1 is SGHTA and CDR2 FQGNSA. The CDR3 runs 14 residues. The sample taken for sequencing was peripheral blood. V gene TRBV7-2 combines with J gene TRBJ1-1, with TRBD1 as a possible D gene (5 bases). This receptor was identified in a woman in her 30s who had recovered from COVID-19. CDR3 nucleotides: TGTGCCAGCAGCTCCGGCGGGGGGACCACTGAAGCTTTCTTT. Translating gives CASSSGGGTTEAFF.